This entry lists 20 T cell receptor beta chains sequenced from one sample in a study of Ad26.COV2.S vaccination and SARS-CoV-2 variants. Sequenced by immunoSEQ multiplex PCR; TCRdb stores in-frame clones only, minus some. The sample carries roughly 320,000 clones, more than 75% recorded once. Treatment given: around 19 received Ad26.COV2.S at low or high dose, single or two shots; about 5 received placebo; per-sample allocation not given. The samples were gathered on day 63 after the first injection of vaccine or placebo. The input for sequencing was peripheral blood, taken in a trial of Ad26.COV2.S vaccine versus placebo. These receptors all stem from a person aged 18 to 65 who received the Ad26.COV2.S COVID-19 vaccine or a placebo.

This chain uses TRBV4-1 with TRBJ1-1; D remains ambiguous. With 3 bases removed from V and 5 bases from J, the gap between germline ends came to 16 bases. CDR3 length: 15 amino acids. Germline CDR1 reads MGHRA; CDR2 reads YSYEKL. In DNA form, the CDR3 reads TGCGCCAGCAGCCAGCTCAAGACCGGAGGAACTGAAGCTTTCTTT. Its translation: CASSQLKTGGTEAFF.

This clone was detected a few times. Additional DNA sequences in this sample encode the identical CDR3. DNA for the CDR3: TGTGCCAGCAGCTTACGGCGGGGGGATTCCTACAATGAGCAGTTCTTC. It encodes CASSLRRGDSYNEQFF. The V call is TRBV7-3, the J call TRBJ2-1; 8 nucleotides match TRBD2. Per germline, CDR1 SGHTA and CDR2 FQGTGA. This CDR3 region has 16 residues. The V gene end was trimmed by 2 bases and the J gene end by 1 base; junction bases not matched to a gene: 4. The complete variable domain, with remaining parts taken from reference TRBV7-3 and TRBJ2-1, reads GAGVSQTPSNKVTEKGKYVELRCDPISGHTALYWYRQSLGQGPEFLIYFQGTGAADDSGLPNDRFFAVRPEGSVSTLKIQRTERGDSAVYLCASSLRRGDSYNEQFFGPGTRLTVL.

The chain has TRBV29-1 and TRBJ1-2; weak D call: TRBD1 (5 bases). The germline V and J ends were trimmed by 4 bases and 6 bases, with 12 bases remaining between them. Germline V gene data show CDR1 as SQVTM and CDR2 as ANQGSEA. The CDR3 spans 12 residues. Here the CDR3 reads CSVAGGEDGYTF. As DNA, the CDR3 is TGCAGCGTTGCCGGGGGGGAGGATGGCTACACCTTC.

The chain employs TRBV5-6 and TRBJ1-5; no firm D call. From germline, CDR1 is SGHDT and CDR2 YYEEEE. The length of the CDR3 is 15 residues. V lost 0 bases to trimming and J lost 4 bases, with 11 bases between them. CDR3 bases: TGTGCCAGCAGCTTGGCCACGGGTATGAATCAGCCCCAGCATTTT. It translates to CASSLATGMNQPQHF.

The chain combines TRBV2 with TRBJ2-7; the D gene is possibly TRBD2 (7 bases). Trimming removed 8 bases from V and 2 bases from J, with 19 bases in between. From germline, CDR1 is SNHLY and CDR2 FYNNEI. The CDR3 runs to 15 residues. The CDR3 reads CASLYGGQGTYEQYF. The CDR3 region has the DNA TGTGCCAGCTTGTACGGGGGGCAGGGGACCTACGAGCAGTACTTC.

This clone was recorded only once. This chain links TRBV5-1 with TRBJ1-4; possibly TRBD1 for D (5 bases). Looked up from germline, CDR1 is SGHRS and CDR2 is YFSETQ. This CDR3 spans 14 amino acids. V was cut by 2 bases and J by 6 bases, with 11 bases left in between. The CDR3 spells CASSFNGGDEKLFF. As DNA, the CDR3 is TGCGCCAGCAGCTTTAATGGGGGGGATGAAAAACTGTTTTTT.

The CDR3 here is CASSGGGASNEQFF. The CDR3 region has the DNA TGCGCCAGCAGCGGAGGGGGCGCGAGTAATGAGCAGTTCTTC. The genes are TRBV5-1 and TRBJ2-1, with D maybe TRBD1 (7 bases). Germline values: CDR1 SGHRS, CDR2 YFSETQ. V was clipped by 4 bases and J by 7 bases, with 15 bases between them. The CDR3 length is 14 residues.

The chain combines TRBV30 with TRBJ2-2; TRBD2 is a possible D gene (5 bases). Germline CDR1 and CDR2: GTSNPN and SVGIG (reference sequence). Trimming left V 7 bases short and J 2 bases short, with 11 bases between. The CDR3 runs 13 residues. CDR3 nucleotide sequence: TGTGCCTCTTTCGGGGAAAACACCGGGGAGCTGTTTTTT. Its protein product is CASFGENTGELFF.

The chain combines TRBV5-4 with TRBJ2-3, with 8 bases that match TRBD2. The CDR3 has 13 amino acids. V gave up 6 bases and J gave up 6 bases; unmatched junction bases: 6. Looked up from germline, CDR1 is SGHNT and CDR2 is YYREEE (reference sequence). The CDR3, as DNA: TGTGCCAGCACCCTCGGGGGGGGCGATACGCAGTATTTT. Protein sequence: CASTLGGGDTQYF. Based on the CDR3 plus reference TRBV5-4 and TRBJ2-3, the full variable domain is ETGVTQSPTHLIKTRGQQVTLRCSSQSGHNTVSWYQQALGQGPQFIFQYYREEENGRGNFPPRFSGLQFPNYSSELNVNALELDDSALYLCASTLGGGDTQYFGPGTRLTVL.

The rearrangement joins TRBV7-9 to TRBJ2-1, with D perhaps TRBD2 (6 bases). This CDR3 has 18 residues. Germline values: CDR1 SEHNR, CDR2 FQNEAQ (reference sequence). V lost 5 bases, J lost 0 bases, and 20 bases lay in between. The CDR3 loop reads CASSPKLGGTSSYNEQFF. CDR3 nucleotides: TGTGCCAGCAGCCCTAAGTTGGGGGGAACAAGCTCCTACAATGAGCAGTTCTTC.

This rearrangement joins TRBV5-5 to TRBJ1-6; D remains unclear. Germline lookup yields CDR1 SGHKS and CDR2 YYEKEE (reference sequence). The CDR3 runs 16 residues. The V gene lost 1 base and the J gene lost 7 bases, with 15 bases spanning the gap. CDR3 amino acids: CASSLRLQSSNSPLHF. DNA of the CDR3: TGTGCCAGCAGCTTGAGGCTCCAGTCCTCGAATTCACCCCTCCACTTT.

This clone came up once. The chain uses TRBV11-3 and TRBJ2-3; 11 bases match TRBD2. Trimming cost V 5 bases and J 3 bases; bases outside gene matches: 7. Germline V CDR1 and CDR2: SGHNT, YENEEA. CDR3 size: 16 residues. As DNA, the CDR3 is TGTGCCAGCAGCCCCAATAGCGGGGGGGCGACAGATACGCAGTATTTT. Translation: CASSPNSGGATDTQYF.

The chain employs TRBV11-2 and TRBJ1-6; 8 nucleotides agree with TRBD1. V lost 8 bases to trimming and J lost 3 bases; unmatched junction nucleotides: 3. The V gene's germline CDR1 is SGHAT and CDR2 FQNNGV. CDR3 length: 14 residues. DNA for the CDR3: TGTGCCAGCCACGGGACAGGCTATAATTCACCCCTCCACTTT. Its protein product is CASHGTGYNSPLHF.

The CDR3 region has the DNA TGTGCCAGCAGTGCCCTCTCAGGAGATACGCAGTATTTT. This gives the protein CASSALSGDTQYF. This chain joins TRBV2 and TRBJ2-3; D is unresolved. Germline values: CDR1 SNHLY, CDR2 FYNNEI. Trimming removed 4 bases from V and 5 bases from J, with 10 bases in between. The CDR3 is made up of 13 amino acids.

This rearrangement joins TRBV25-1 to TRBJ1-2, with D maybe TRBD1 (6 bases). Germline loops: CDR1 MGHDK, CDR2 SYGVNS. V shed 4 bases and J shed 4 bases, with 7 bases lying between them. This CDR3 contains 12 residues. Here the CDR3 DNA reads TGTGCCAGCAGTGGCAGGGGCTATGGCTACACCTTC. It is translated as CASSGRGYGYTF.

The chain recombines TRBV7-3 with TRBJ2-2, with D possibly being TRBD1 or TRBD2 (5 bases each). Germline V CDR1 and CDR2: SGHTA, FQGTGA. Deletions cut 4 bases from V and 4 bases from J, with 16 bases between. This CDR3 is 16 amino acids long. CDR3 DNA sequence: TGTGCCAGCAGCTCCAAAGAGGGGTATAGCACCGGGGAGCTGTTTTTT. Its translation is CASSSKEGYSTGELFF.

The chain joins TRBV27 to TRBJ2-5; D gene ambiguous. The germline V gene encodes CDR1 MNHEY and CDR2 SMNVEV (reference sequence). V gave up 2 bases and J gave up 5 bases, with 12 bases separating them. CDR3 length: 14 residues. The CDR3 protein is CASSLGPSVETQYF. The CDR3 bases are TGTGCCAGCAGTTTAGGACCCTCCGTGGAGACCCAGTACTTC.

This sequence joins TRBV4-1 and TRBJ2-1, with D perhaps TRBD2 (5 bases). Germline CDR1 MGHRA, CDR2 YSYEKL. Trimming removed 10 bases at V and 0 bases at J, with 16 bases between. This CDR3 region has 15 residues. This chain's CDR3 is CATRTAPSSYNEQFF. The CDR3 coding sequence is TGCGCCACGCGGACTGCCCCGAGCTCCTACAATGAGCAGTTCTTC.

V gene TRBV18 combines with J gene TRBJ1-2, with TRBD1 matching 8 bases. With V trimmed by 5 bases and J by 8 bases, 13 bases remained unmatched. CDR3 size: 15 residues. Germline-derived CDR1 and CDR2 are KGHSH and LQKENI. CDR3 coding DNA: TGTGCCAGCTCAACATCCGACAGGGGACGCTGGGGCTACACCTTC. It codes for CASSTSDRGRWGYTF.

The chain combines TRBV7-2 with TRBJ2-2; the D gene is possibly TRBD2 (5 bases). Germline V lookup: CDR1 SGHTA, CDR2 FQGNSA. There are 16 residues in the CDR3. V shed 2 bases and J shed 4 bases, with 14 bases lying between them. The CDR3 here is CASSLLGLASTGELFF. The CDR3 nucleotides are TGTGCCAGCAGCTTATTAGGGCTAGCAAGCACCGGGGAGCTGTTTTTT.